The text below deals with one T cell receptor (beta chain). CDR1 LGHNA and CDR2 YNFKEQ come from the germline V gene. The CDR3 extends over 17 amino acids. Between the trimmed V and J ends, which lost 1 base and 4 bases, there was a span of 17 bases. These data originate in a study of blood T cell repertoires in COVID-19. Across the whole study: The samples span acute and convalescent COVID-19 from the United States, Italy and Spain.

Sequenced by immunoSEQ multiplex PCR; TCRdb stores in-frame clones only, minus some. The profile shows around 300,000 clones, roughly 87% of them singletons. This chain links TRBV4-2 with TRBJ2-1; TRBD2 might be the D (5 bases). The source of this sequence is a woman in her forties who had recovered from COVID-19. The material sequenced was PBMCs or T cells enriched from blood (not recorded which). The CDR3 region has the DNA TGTGCCAGCAGCCAAGTGGAGACGGGAACGCCTTACAATGAGCAGTTCTTC. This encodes CASSQVETGTPYNEQFF.